This T cell receptor beta chain was captured by sequencing in a study of Ad26.COV2.S vaccination and SARS-CoV-2 variants. For the study at large: Donor was assigned to the Ad26.COV2.S arm of trial COV1001. The study's findings and limits: Spike-specific responses of CD8+ and CD4+ T cells were reported to display substantial breadth after vaccination. Vaccinees and placebo recipients showed similar non-spike TCR breadth. Researchers cautioned that TCR breadth and depth analyses may have underestimated total T cell responses.

Regarding this clone: The antigen is undetermined.

Sequencing used immunoSEQ multiplex PCR; TCRdb keeps in-frame clones, though not all of them. This sample has about 420,000 clones; 88% occur once, and the top ten carry 3.5% to 4%. Germline values: CDR1 DFQATT, CDR2 SNEGSKA (reference sequence). The CDR3 spans 10 residues. Described treatment: roughly 18 received Ad26.COV2.S at low or high dose, single or two shots; about 5 received placebo; per-sample allocation not given. After the first vaccine or placebo injection, samples were drawn on day 63. The sequence came from a person between 18 and 60 years old who received the Ad26.COV2.S COVID-19 vaccine or a placebo. This material consisted of peripheral blood, taken in a trial of Ad26.COV2.S vaccine versus placebo. The V gene is TRBV20-1, the J gene TRBJ1-4; D unresolved. The CDR3 nucleotides read TGCGGGATGGTGGTTGAAAAACTGTTTTTT. Its protein is CGMVVEKLFF.